The entry below gives a single T cell receptor (beta chain) sequence along with its context. This clonotype is described as medium-sized (0.01 to 0.1%). Its antigen target is currently unknown. No much larger clonotype is one base removed from it; base qualities were not supplied. Library construction relied on PCR. This sample was sequenced with an Illumina MiSeq. TCRdb ran its own pipeline on the public reads, namely fastp trimming at Q25 and MiXCR clone calling, and kept in-frame beta chains. Rows merge per CDR3 protein into single entries with the most common DNA and genes. This sample is represented by more than 15,000 distinct CDR3 sequences; around a third of them were singletons. The ten largest clones take up less than 2% of the sample. Looking up the germline V gene (reference sequence) yields CDR1 DFQATT and CDR2 SNEGSKA. From its cysteine to its phenylalanine, the CDR3 spans 15 amino acids. CDR3 DNA is the only sequence kept; it has 45 bases, read in frame from the first base. V loses 4 bases at its end and J loses 2 bases; junction bases beyond the gene matches: 5.

This entry is derived from a study of regulatory and conventional T cells in breast cancer (dated by TCRdb to about 2015). This sequence uses TRBV20-1 and TRBJ2-1, with 10 central nucleotides matching TRBD2. The sample comprised conventional T cells from blood. This clonotype was obtained from a female donor in good health. Here the CDR3 is given as CSAKKAGGPYNEQFF. The base sequence is TGCAGTGCTAAAAAAGCGGGGGGGCCCTACAATGAGCAGTTCTTC.